The clone carrying this T cell receptor beta chain was counted a few times. What it binds is unknown. The data originate from a study of cytomegalovirus exposure and HLA in healthy donors. Study-wide results and caveats: In an earlier analysis, most TCR beta V segments were productive about 90% or about 30% of the time. The study had only CMV serostatus as immune exposure information.

Per the germline V gene, CDR1 is PRHDT and CDR2 is FYEKMQ (reference sequence). The CDR3 totals 17 residues. The PCR used 60 Vbeta and 13 Jbeta primers. Clones were read by immunoSEQ multiplex PCR, and TCRdb kept only the in-frame ones, dropping some. This table holds hundreds of thousands of clones, 85% to 90% found once. The chain couples TRBV13 to TRBJ2-5, with TRBD1 as a possible D gene (5 bases). The DNA end lines up better with TRBJ2-7; the J call may be wrong. The sample comprised PBMCs. The receptor comes from a woman aged 18-35 years in good health and CMV-seronegative. CDR3 region: CASSLITQGRSSYEQYF. The CDR3 DNA reads as TGTGCCAGCAGCTTAATAACTCAGGGCAGGAGCTCCTACGAGCAGTACTTC.